The 20 T cell receptor beta chains below all came from one sample that was sequenced in a study of identical twins. TCRdb redid the calling of the 5' RACE reads with MiXCR, one entry per CDR3 protein. The sample yields 550,000 to 700,000 distinct CDR3 sequences, 7.5% to 10% seen once. The sample was also linked to a second study, of yellow fever vaccine responses in identical twins.

The sample taken for sequencing was PBMCs. The receptor set was obtained from a woman between 18 and 29 years old in good health.

At least ten counts were recorded for this clonotype. The chain has TRBV5-1 and TRBJ1-1; 8 nucleotides agree with TRBD1. J gave up 1 base and V 4 bases, and 6 bases lay outside the gene matches. Germline V gene lookup returns CDR1 SGHRS and CDR2 YFSETQ. CDR3 length: 15 amino acids. CDR3 bases: TGCGCCAGCAGCCTTGACAGGGGAGGGAACACTGAAGCTTTCTTT. This codes for CASSLDRGGNTEAFF.

This clonotype was detected only a few times. The V and J genes are TRBV6-1 and TRBJ2-3; no reliable D call. CDR1 is MNHNS, CDR2 SASEGT, per germline. With 7 bases removed from V and 2 bases from J, the gap between germline ends came to 16 bases. The CDR3 extends over 15 amino acids. The CDR3 loop reads CASKSKKGITDTQYF. CDR3 DNA sequence: TGTGCCAGCAAAAGTAAGAAAGGAATCACAGATACGCAGTATTTT.

This clonotype was counted many times. This chain connects TRBV29-1 to TRBJ2-1; 7 nucleotides agree with TRBD2. Germline CDR1 reads SQVTM; CDR2 reads ANQGSEA. The junction had 14 bases not matched to a gene; V was cut back by 8 bases and J by 4 bases. CDR3 size: 15 residues. CDR3 loop: CSSPGGGRGYNEQFF. As DNA, the CDR3 is TGCAGCTCTCCCGGTGGCGGGAGAGGGTACAATGAGCAGTTCTTC.

The chain carries TRBV7-2 and TRBJ1-6; 8 bases map to TRBD1. V shed 1 base and J 8 bases; nucleotides not matched to a gene: 4. Germline assignment: CDR1 SGHTA and CDR2 FQGNSA. This CDR3 contains 15 residues. The CDR3 nucleotides are TGTGCCAGCAGCTTAGGCGGACAGGGATATTCACCCCTCCACTTT. Translation: CASSLGGQGYSPLHF. Supplemented by reference TRBV7-2 and TRBJ1-6, the full variable domain reads GAGVSQSPSNKVTEKGKDVELRCDPISGHTALYWYRQSLGQGLEFLIYFQGNSAPDKSGLPSDRFSAERTGGSVSTLTIQRTQQEDSAVYLCASSLGGQGYSPLHFGNGTRLTVT.

Notes on this clonotype: This sequence may be a read error, since a much larger clone differs from it by one base. The chain is built from TRBV6-2 or TRBV6-3 and TRBJ2-7; the match to TRBD2 covers 11 bases. The CDR3 contains 14 residues. The germline CDR1 and CDR2 sequences are MNHEY and SVGEGT. The CDR3 spells CASSWTSGPYKQYF. The CDR3 nucleotides are TGTGCCAGCAGCTGGACTAGCGGGCCCTACAAGCAGTACTTC.

This clonotype turned up a few times. The V and J genes are TRBV14 and TRBJ2-7; D possibly corresponds to TRBD2 (6 bases). The CDR3 length is 15 residues. CDR1 and CDR2 (germline): SGHDN, FVKESK. V was trimmed by 2 bases and J by 2 bases, leaving 13 bases between them. The CDR3 DNA sequence: TGTGCCAGCAGCCAAACCTGGAGGGGAACCTACGAGCAGTACTTC. Translation: CASSQTWRGTYEQYF. Together with reference TRBV14 and TRBJ2-7, the CDR3 gives the full variable domain: EAGVTQFPSHSVIEKGQTVTLRCDPISGHDNLYWYRRVMGKEIKFLLHFVKESKQDESGMPNNRFLAERTGGTYSTLKVQPAELEDSGVYFCASSQTWRGTYEQYFGPGTRLTVT.

This clonotype has a count of ten or more. The chain couples TRBV5-1 to TRBJ2-1; D perhaps matches TRBD1 (6 bases). CDR1 is SGHRS, CDR2 YFSETQ, per germline. The CDR3 totals 14 residues. V was trimmed by 0 bases and J by 6 bases, leaving 10 bases between them. The CDR3 DNA is TGCGCCAGCAGCTTGGGACAGGCGGTCAATGAGCAGTTCTTC. Encoded protein: CASSLGQAVNEQFF.

This clonotype was seen at least ten times. The rearrangement joins TRBV20-1 to TRBJ2-1; perhaps TRBD2 as D (5 bases). This CDR3 region has 19 residues. The V gene lost 6 bases and the J gene lost 6 bases, with 33 bases spanning the gap. Looked up from germline, CDR1 is DFQATT and CDR2 is SNEGSKA (reference sequence). The CDR3 nucleotides read TGCAGTGCCTATCCCTTATTTCGGGAACACACCACCGGCTTCAATGAGCAGTTCTTC. Residues: CSAYPLFREHTTGFNEQFF.

This clonotype was observed a single time. A much larger clone sits a single nucleotide away, making a read error possible. The chain employs TRBV10-3 and TRBJ2-5, with TRBD2 matching 12 bases. This CDR3 has 15 residues. Germline CDR1 and CDR2: ENHRY and SYGVKD. The CDR3 is CAISEGLAGQDTQYF. DNA for the CDR3: TGTGCCATCAGTGAGGGACTAGCGGGGCAAGACACCCAGTACTTC.

The V gene is TRBV11-2, the J gene TRBJ2-7, with unresolved D. V shed 0 bases and J shed 0 bases, with 9 bases lying between them. The CDR3 extends over 15 amino acids. Germline lookup yields CDR1 SGHAT and CDR2 FQNNGV. The CDR3 DNA reads as TGTGCCAGCAGCTTAGATAGTTCCTCCTCCTACGAGCAGTACTTC. It encodes CASSLDSSSSYEQYF.

The chain joins TRBV30 to TRBJ2-7; D is unresolved. Germline CDR1 and CDR2: GTSNPN and SVGIG (reference sequence). The CDR3 contains 15 residues. V lost 4 bases, J lost 0 bases, and 16 bases lay in between. Here the CDR3 DNA reads TGTGCCTGGACAGCTTCCACGGTCACCTCCTACGAGCAGTACTTC. It codes for CAWTASTVTSYEQYF.

Many counts were recorded for this clonotype. V usage is TRBV28 and J usage is TRBJ2-1; D could derive from TRBD1 or TRBD2 (5 bases each). The CDR3 consists of 15 residues. V gave up 2 bases and J gave up 0 bases, with 8 bases separating them. Germline V gene sequence: CDR1 MDHEN, CDR2 SYDVKM. The CDR3 region is CASSLVGRSYNEQFF. The DNA of the CDR3 is TGTGCCAGCAGTTTAGTGGGACGCTCCTACAATGAGCAGTTCTTC.

The table lists this clonotype with a few counts. The chain has TRBV11-2 and TRBJ2-5; D not certain. This CDR3 spans 14 amino acids. The germline V and J ends were trimmed by 0 bases and 2 bases, with 7 bases remaining between them. The germline V gene encodes CDR1 SGHAT and CDR2 FQNNGV. CDR3: CASSLEATQETQYF. In nucleotides, the CDR3 is TGTGCCAGCAGCTTAGAGGCTACGCAAGAGACCCAGTACTTC.

The rearrangement joins TRBV6-1 to TRBJ2-1, with 7 bases aligning to TRBD1. This CDR3 region has 16 residues. CDR1 and CDR2 (germline): MNHNS, SASEGT. Unmatched junction bases numbered 13, after V lost 6 bases and J lost 5 bases. CDR3 protein: CASRARADRPNNEQFF. The CDR3 region has the DNA TGTGCCAGCAGAGCCCGGGCGGACAGGCCCAACAATGAGCAGTTCTTC.

V is TRBV6-2 or TRBV6-3 and J is TRBJ1-1, with D possibly matching TRBD1 (5 bases). With 4 bases removed from V and 1 base from J, the gap between germline ends came to 10 bases. Germline V gene sequence: CDR1 MNHEY, CDR2 SVGEGT. The CDR3 has 14 amino acids. This chain's CDR3 is CASSSVGANTEAFF. The DNA for the CDR3 is TGTGCCAGCAGTTCTGTTGGGGCGAACACTGAAGCTTTCTTT.

This clonotype was counted a single time. The J gene is TRBJ2-7, the V gene TRBV29-1; possible D gene TRBD2, 5 bases. Trimming took off 3 bases at V and 5 bases at J, with 14 bases between the two ends. The CDR3 extends over 13 amino acids. Germline-derived CDR1 and CDR2 are SQVTM and ANQGSEA. The CDR3: CSVDPGSGHEQYF. CDR3 DNA: TGCAGCGTTGATCCGGGATCAGGCCACGAGCAGTACTTC.

This chain links TRBV20-1 with TRBJ2-1; the match to TRBD2 covers 7 bases. CDR3 length: 14 residues. Germline loops: CDR1 DFQATT, CDR2 SNEGSKA (reference sequence). The V segment lost 3 bases and the J segment 3 bases; nucleotides outside the gene matches: 5. The DNA for the CDR3 is TGCAGTGCTAGGTCCGGGACTAACTACAATGAGCAGTTCTTC. It is translated as CSARSGTNYNEQFF.

A few counts support this clonotype. The gene calls are TRBV3-1 and TRBJ2-1; 9 nucleotides align to TRBD2. CDR3 size: 17 residues. From germline, CDR1 is LGHDT and CDR2 YNNKEL (reference sequence). Unmatched junction bases numbered 9, after V lost 1 base and J lost 5 bases. The CDR3 sequence is CASSQGGVAGADNEQFF. The CDR3 coding sequence is TGTGCCAGCAGCCAAGGAGGGGTAGCGGGAGCGGACAATGAGCAGTTCTTC.

This clonotype has a count of ten or more. The rearrangement links TRBV5-1 to TRBJ2-7, with no clear D. Germline V gene data show CDR1 as SGHRS and CDR2 as YFSETQ. V dropped 0 bases and J dropped 5 bases, with 6 bases sitting between them. CDR3 size: 12 residues. CDR3 sequence reads: CASSLVTHEQYF. The CDR3 region has the DNA TGCGCCAGCAGCTTGGTGACCCACGAGCAGTACTTC.

This clonotype came up a few times. This rearrangement joins TRBV6-4 to TRBJ1-4, with D possibly TRBD1 on 5 matching bases. V lost 9 bases and J lost 3, with 17 bases in between. CDR1 is MRHNA, CDR2 SNTAGT, per germline. The CDR3 extends over 15 amino acids. The CDR3 DNA reads as TGTGCCAGGCCTTTTCCCAGGGAGTCTAATGAAAAACTGTTTTTT. Amino acid sequence: CARPFPRESNEKLFF.